This T cell receptor (beta chain) was observed in a study of OX40 agonist ivuxolimab in advanced cancers. Study details: Given to patients was ivuxolimab, an agonistic anti-OX40 (CD134) antibody. The study enrolled dose-escalation patients with hepatocellular carcinoma, melanoma, renal cell or head and neck cancer.

Germline CDR1 and CDR2: KGHSH and LQKENI. The CDR3 is 14 residues long. The V end was cut by 1 base, the J end by 4 bases, with 10 bases between. The study, taken as a whole, reports: There were also nonresponders showing low normalized T-cell clonal expansion. Partial responders receiving 0.1-3.0 mg/kg showed among the lowest clonal expansion.

A note on this clone: Its antigen is not identified.

Sequencing used immunoSEQ multiplex PCR; TCRdb keeps in-frame clones, though not all of them. Here the sample spans about 58,000 clones, about 86% being singletons. The V call is TRBV18, the J call TRBJ1-1; the D is unclear. The specimen comprised CD4+ or CD8+ T cells sorted from blood, sampled in a trial of the OX40 agonist ivuxolimab. This receptor was taken from an adult with an advanced solid tumor such as melanoma, head and neck, liver or kidney cancer. The CDR3 DNA is TGTGCCAGCTCACCACAGGCTTCAGGCACTGAAGCTTTCTTT. Translation gives CASSPQASGTEAFF.